The clone carrying this TCR beta chain has just a few counts. The antigen is unknown. V lost 1 base and J 5 bases, leaving 11 bases between the germline ends. CDR1 is SEHNR and CDR2 is FQNEAQ in the germline V gene (reference sequence). The CDR3 is 15 amino acids. This entry is derived from a study of tumour-infiltrating T cells in Burkitt lymphoma. As for the study in general: This cohort included all epidemiological subtypes of Burkitt lymphoma. Broader study findings: Several public clonotypes recurred in numerous Burkitt lymphoma patients.

Only in-frame clones appear in the TCRdb table, and some are missing; sequencing was by immunoSEQ multiplex PCR. The sample has more than 45,000 clones, around 29% seen once. The gene calls are TRBV7-9 and TRBJ1-4; D gene unclear. The sequencing sample was made of tumor tissue. The TCR originated in a human donor with Burkitt lymphoma. CDR3 coding DNA: TGTGCCAGCAGCTTAGACGGCAGTCGGAATGAAAAACTGTTTTTT. Its translation is CASSLDGSRNEKLFF.